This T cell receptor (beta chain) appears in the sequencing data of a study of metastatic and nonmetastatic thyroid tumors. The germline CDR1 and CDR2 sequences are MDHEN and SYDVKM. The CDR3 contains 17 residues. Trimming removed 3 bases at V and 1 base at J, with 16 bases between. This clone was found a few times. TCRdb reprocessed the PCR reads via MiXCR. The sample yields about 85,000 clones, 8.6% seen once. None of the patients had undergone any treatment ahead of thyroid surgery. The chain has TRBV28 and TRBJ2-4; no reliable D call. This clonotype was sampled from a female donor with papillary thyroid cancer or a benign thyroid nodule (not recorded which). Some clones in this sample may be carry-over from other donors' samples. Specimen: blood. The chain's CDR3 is CASSFSRLKDAKNIQYF. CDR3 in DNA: TGTGCCAGCAGTTTCTCACGCCTTAAAGATGCCAAAAACATTCAGTACTTC.